One and the same sample provided the 2 T cell receptor beta chains below, sequenced in a study of early T cells in non-severe SARS-CoV-2 infection. TCRdb recomputed calls from the 5' RACE reads with MiXCR, one row per CDR3 protein. The sample lists roughly 83,000 distinct CDR3 sequences, roughly 10% occurring once. Specimen: whole blood, collected at baseline. The receptors come from an adult who was a healthcare worker with PCR-confirmed SARS-CoV-2 infection or an uninfected control (not recorded which).

This clonotype showed up just a few times. This rearrangement joins TRBV30 to TRBJ2-7, with 7 bases lining up with TRBD1. Per the germline V gene, CDR1 is GTSNPN and CDR2 is SVGIG (reference sequence). The CDR3 spans 12 residues. With 3 bases clipped from V and 6 bases from J, the junction kept 5 bases outside the gene matches. The CDR3 region has the DNA TGTGCCTGGAGCGCAGGGGGAAGCGAGCAGTACTTC. Its translation is CAWSAGGSEQYF.

This clonotype was seen repeatedly, ten times or more. V usage is TRBV12-3 or TRBV12-4 and J usage is TRBJ1-1; D might be TRBD1 (6 bases). V was shortened by 7 bases and J by 2 bases, with 11 bases between the two germline ends. CDR3 size: 13 residues. CDR3 nucleotides: TGTGCCAGCAACCCGGGACACAACACTGAAGCTTTCTTT. This encodes CASNPGHNTEAFF.